This T cell receptor (beta chain) was observed in a study of Graves' ophthalmopathy and Graves' hyperthyroidism. Findings and caveats of the study: Blood samples also showed most expanded thyroid clonotypes exceeding 0.001 frequency.

The study amplified TCR beta CDR3 regions using RNA transcripts. The authors performed first-round RT-PCR with HTBI primers and then a second-round multiplex PCR. TCRdb used MiXCR to reprocess the multiplex PCR reads, holding one entry per CDR3 protein. The table has 300,000 to 450,000 distinct CDR3 sequences, 17% seen once. This clonotype was picked up many times. The antigen is unknown. The length of the CDR3 is 15 residues. Germline lookup yields CDR1 MDHEN and CDR2 SYDVKM. Trimming left V 5 bases short and J 5 bases short, with 18 bases between. Being free of ophthalmopathy for 18 months of follow-up defined stable hyperthyroidism. Patients were diagnosed from clinical symptoms, serum thyroxine, TRAb, thyroid ultrasound and orbital computed tomography. It was from about 9.1 ml of fresh peripheral blood that the PBMCs came.

Material for sequencing was peripheral blood. The chain uses TRBV28 and TRBJ2-5; D gene uncertain. The sequence was obtained from an adult woman with stable Graves' hyperthyroidism. The DNA of the CDR3 is TGTGCCAGCAGTACACCCGACACCACAGCGGAGACCCAGTACTTC. Its protein is CASSTPDTTAETQYF.